One sample yielded the 5 T cell receptor beta chains listed below, sequenced in a study of blood T cell repertoires in COVID-19. Using immunoSEQ multiplex PCR, the repertoire was profiled, and TCRdb retains in-frame clones only, with some absent. The top ten hold 1% of the sample, which has a few hundred thousand clones, 88% seen once. Sequences were obtained from PBMCs or T cells enriched from blood (not recorded which). The receptors shown here come from a woman in her 30s who had been exposed to COVID-19.

V usage is TRBV19 and J usage is TRBJ2-7, with D perhaps matching TRBD1 (6 bases). The CDR3 spans 15 residues. Trimming left V 9 bases short and J 3 bases short, with 21 bases between. Germline-derived CDR1 and CDR2 are LNHDA and SQIVND (reference sequence). CDR3: CASDSSGDGIYEQYF. CDR3 DNA: TGTGCCAGCGACTCATCAGGGGACGGAATCTACGAGCAGTACTTC.

The chain is built from TRBV10-3 and TRBJ2-1; 10 positions agree with TRBD2. The junction had 6 bases not matched to a gene; V was cut back by 3 bases and J by 4 bases. Germline CDR1 is ENHRY and CDR2 is SYGVKD. The CDR3 is 16 residues long. The CDR3 nucleotides are TGTGCCATCAGTGATGGGCTAGCGGGAGAATACAATGAGCAGTTCTTC. It yields the protein CAISDGLAGEYNEQFF.

The gene calls are TRBV19 and TRBJ1-1, with D tentatively TRBD1 (6 bases). The CDR3 is 13 residues long. Germline-derived CDR1 and CDR2 are LNHDA and SQIVND (reference sequence). V was clipped by 6 bases and J by 8 bases, with 16 bases between them. The chain's CDR3 is CASRRGETGEAFF. The CDR3 DNA sequence: TGTGCCAGTAGACGAGGGGAAACAGGGGAAGCTTTCTTT.

This chain joins TRBV28 and TRBJ1-2; D uncertain. The germline CDR1 and CDR2 sequences are MDHEN and SYDVKM. V lost 2 bases and J 2 bases, leaving 15 bases between the germline ends. The CDR3 runs to 16 residues. The CDR3 DNA is TGTGCCAGCAGTTTAAGCCGGCGGGGTTCCAACTATGGCTACACCTTC. This encodes CASSLSRRGSNYGYTF.

This clone was found a few times. The chain carries TRBV27 and TRBJ2-7, with D possibly TRBD1 on 6 matching bases. Germline V gene sequence: CDR1 MNHEY, CDR2 SMNVEV (reference sequence). This CDR3 has 11 amino acids. The germline V and J ends were trimmed by 4 bases and 5 bases, with 6 bases remaining between them. The DNA of the CDR3 is TGTGCCAGCAGTTCAGGGGACGAGCAGTACTTC. Translated, it gives CASSSGDEQYF.